These 29 T cell receptor beta chains came from one sample sequenced in a study of shared clonotypes between healthy human individuals. In the naive CD8 group, cells lacked CD45RO and were positively selected for CCR7, so terminally differentiated effector memory CD45RA+ cells were left out. Libraries were prepared by immunoSEQ multiplex PCR; TCRdb keeps only in-frame clonotypes and omits some of them. The table shows 560,000 or so clones, with about 95% occurring only once. Sequenced material: naive CD8+ T cells sorted from blood. The receptors come from a woman aged 25-40 years in good health.

V usage is TRBV27 and J usage is TRBJ2-7; perhaps TRBD1 as D (6 bases). From germline, CDR1 is MNHEY and CDR2 SMNVEV (reference sequence). The length of the CDR3 is 14 residues. Trimming pared 3 bases from V and 0 bases from J, leaving 9 bases between. CDR3 amino acids: CASSFQDSSYEQYF. CDR3 DNA: TGTGCCAGCAGTTTTCAGGACAGCTCCTACGAGCAGTACTTC.

This chain joins TRBV6-1 and TRBJ2-7; 8 nucleotides agree with TRBD2. Unmatched junction bases numbered 8, after V lost 8 bases and J lost 2 bases. CDR3 length equals 14 residues. Germline assignment: CDR1 MNHNS and CDR2 SASEGT. CDR3 bases: TGTGCCAGCGGCCCGGGACTAGGGGCCTACGAGCAGTACTTC. This codes for CASGPGLGAYEQYF.

The gene calls are TRBV27 and TRBJ1-2; TRBD1 matches at 7 bases. Unmatched junction bases numbered 3, after V lost 5 bases and J lost 6 bases. Germline values: CDR1 MNHEY, CDR2 SMNVEV (reference sequence). CDR3 length: 12 residues. The CDR3 DNA is TGTGCCAGCAGTATAGGGGGCAATGGCTACACCTTC. Translated, it gives CASSIGGNGYTF.

The chain has TRBV7-9 and TRBJ1-5; the D gene is possibly TRBD1 (6 bases). This CDR3 has 14 residues. From germline, CDR1 is SEHNR and CDR2 FQNEAQ (reference sequence). V lost 5 bases, J lost 6 bases, and 14 bases lay in between. The DNA for the CDR3 is TGTGCCAGCAGCGAAAGTACAGGGATTCAGCCCCAGCATTTT. It encodes CASSESTGIQPQHF.

The chain has TRBV7-2 and TRBJ1-6, with a tentative D call TRBD1 (5 bases). Trimming stripped 6 bases from V and 9 bases from J, with 21 bases between. Germline values: CDR1 SGHTA, CDR2 FQGNSA. This CDR3 is built from 16 residues. The CDR3 loop is CASRGRGEGLGSPLHF. The DNA for the CDR3 is TGTGCCAGCAGGGGCCGTGGGGAGGGGCTAGGTTCACCCCTCCACTTT. The full variable domain, rest sourced from reference TRBV7-2 and TRBJ1-6, is GAGVSQSPSNKVTEKGKDVELRCDPISGHTALYWYRQSLGQGLEFLIYFQGNSAPDKSGLPSDRFSAERTGGSVSTLTIQRTQQEDSAVYLCASRGRGEGLGSPLHFGNGTRLTVT.

V is TRBV6-5 and J is TRBJ1-2; 8 bases are shared with TRBD1. The CDR3 runs 14 residues. The J segment lost 0 bases and the V segment lost 5 bases, leaving 2 bases of the junction unmatched. Per the germline V gene, CDR1 is MNHEY and CDR2 is SVGAGI. CDR3 DNA sequence: TGTGCCAGCAGTCCGACAGGGGCTAACTATGGCTACACCTTC. Amino acid sequence: CASSPTGANYGYTF.

This clone was seen a single time. The chain has TRBV4-1 and TRBJ2-1; D is unclear. Germline CDR1 is MGHRA and CDR2 is YSYEKL. V gave up 1 base and J gave up 7 bases, with 17 bases separating them. CDR3 length: 16 amino acids. CDR3 loop: CASSQVGQLRGNEQFF. The CDR3 DNA is TGCGCCAGCAGCCAAGTCGGGCAGTTACGTGGGAATGAGCAGTTCTTC.

The chain links TRBV5-6 to TRBJ2-7, with 8 bases fitting TRBD2. The germline V gene encodes CDR1 SGHDT and CDR2 YYEEEE. The CDR3 covers 14 residues. The V gene end was trimmed by 3 bases and the J gene end by 3 bases; junction bases not matched to a gene: 5. Here the CDR3 DNA reads TGTGCCAGCAGCTGGAGCGGGGGAAGCTACGAGCAGTACTTC. Translation: CASSWSGGSYEQYF.

The chain joins TRBV13 to TRBJ2-7; 7 nucleotides agree with TRBD1. Germline V CDR1 and CDR2: PRHDT, FYEKMQ (reference sequence). CDR3 length: 15 amino acids. V was clipped by 7 bases and J by 2 bases; unmatched bases: 11. CDR3 residues: CASTPNRGKPYEQYF. The CDR3 region has the DNA TGTGCCAGCACCCCGAACAGGGGCAAACCCTACGAGCAGTACTTC. The full variable domain, rest sourced from reference TRBV13 and TRBJ2-7, is AAGVIQSPRHLIKEKRETATLKCYPIPRHDTVYWYQQGPGQDPQFLISFYEKMQSDKGSIPDRFSAQQFSDYHSELNMSSLELGDSALYFCASTPNRGKPYEQYFGPGTRLTVT.

This chain connects TRBV27 to TRBJ2-1, with D perhaps TRBD1 or TRBD2 (5 bases each). The V gene lost 10 bases and the J gene lost 6 bases, with 22 bases spanning the gap. Germline loops: CDR1 MNHEY, CDR2 SMNVEV (reference sequence). This CDR3 has 15 residues. The CDR3 coding sequence is TGTGCCACCGGCAGCTGGGGGATGGGCATCAATGAGCAGTTCTTC. Its protein product is CATGSWGMGINEQFF.

The V and J genes are TRBV11-2 and TRBJ2-5, with 7 bases matching TRBD1. The assigned J gene may be wrong: the sequence end matches TRBJ2-7 better. Germline CDR1 reads SGHAT; CDR2 reads FQNNGV. This CDR3 comprises 13 residues. As DNA, the CDR3 is TGTGCCAGCAGCTCGGGACAGTCCTACGAGCAGTACTTC. Its protein is CASSSGQSYEQYF.

This clone was found once. The chain recombines TRBV19 with TRBJ2-7; 7 nucleotides agree with TRBD2. Germline CDR1 LNHDA, CDR2 SQIVND (reference sequence). The CDR3 has 16 amino acids. Trimming at V came to 5 bases and at J to 3 bases, leaving 13 bases not matched to a gene. CDR3 DNA sequence: TGTGCCAGTAGTGGGGAGGGGCTTAAATTCGGCTACGAGCAGTACTTC. It is translated as CASSGEGLKFGYEQYF.

Concerning this clone: Other DNA sequences of this sample code for an identical CDR3. This sequence joins TRBV14 and TRBJ2-1; no reliable D call. The V end lost 6 bases, the J end lost 4 bases, and 16 bases lay between the germline ends. The CDR3 covers 15 residues. CDR1 and CDR2 (germline): SGHDN, FVKESK. The CDR3 DNA reads TGTGCCAGCAGTCCCACTGGCGGCTCTTACAATGAGCAGTTCTTC. Translated, it gives CASSPTGGSYNEQFF.

The chain carries TRBV7-9 and TRBJ1-1; D ambiguous. This CDR3 contains 16 residues. Between the trimmed V and J ends, which lost 4 bases and 2 bases, there was a span of 17 bases. Germline CDR1 SEHNR, CDR2 FQNEAQ (reference sequence). This CDR3 reads CASSSTSDGVNTEAFF. In DNA, the CDR3 is TGTGCCAGCAGCTCTACCTCGGATGGGGTTAACACTGAAGCTTTCTTT. The whole variable domain, remainder taken from reference TRBV7-9 and TRBJ1-1, is DTGVSQNPRHKITKRGQNVTFRCDPISEHNRLYWYRQTLGQGPEFLTYFQNEAQLEKSRLLSDRFSAERPKGSFSTLEIQRTEQGDSAMYLCASSSTSDGVNTEAFFGQGTRLTVV.

V is TRBV28 and J is TRBJ2-4, with D perhaps assigned TRBD1 or TRBD2 (7 bases each). V lost 6 bases and J lost 1, with 25 bases in between. The germline V gene has CDR1 MDHEN and CDR2 SYDVKM. CDR3 size: 19 residues. CDR3 residues: CASSPFLRGGEVAKNIQYF. Written as DNA, the CDR3 is TGTGCCAGCAGCCCCTTTCTCAGGGGGGGAGAAGTTGCCAAAAACATTCAGTACTTC.

The chain links TRBV7-9 to TRBJ1-5; unclear D gene. Germline V gene sequence: CDR1 SEHNR, CDR2 FQNEAQ (reference sequence). The CDR3 totals 15 residues. The V and J ends lost 1 base and 9 bases respectively, with 16 bases between them. Written as DNA, the CDR3 is TGTGCCAGCAGCTTAGGTCCGCCTGGCAATTGGCCCCAGCATTTT. This codes for CASSLGPPGNWPQHF.

The genes are TRBV6-5 and TRBJ1-6, with 10 bases matching TRBD1. The germline gives CDR1 MNHEY, CDR2 SVGAGI. CDR3 length equals 15 residues. After removal of 4 bases from V and 8 bases from J, the junction contained 5 bases not matched to a gene. As DNA, the CDR3 is TGTGCCAGCAGTTTCCGGACAGGGGGGGATTCACCCCTCCACTTT. Protein sequence: CASSFRTGGDSPLHF.

The CDR3 coding sequence is TGTGCCAGCAGCTTGGGGCCAGGGGCTCAAGAGACCCAGTACTTC. Amino acid sequence: CASSLGPGAQETQYF. The J gene is TRBJ2-5, the V gene TRBV7-9, with D possibly being TRBD1 (6 bases). This CDR3 region has 15 residues. V lost 3 bases and J 2 bases, leaving 13 bases between the germline ends. In germline, CDR1 is SEHNR, CDR2 FQNEAQ (reference sequence).

The V call is TRBV19, the J call TRBJ2-2; possibly TRBD1 or TRBD2 for D (6 bases each). The ends were cut back, 6 bases at V and 2 bases at J, with 10 bases in the middle. Germline CDR1 reads LNHDA; CDR2 reads SQIVND (reference sequence). The CDR3 covers 14 residues. The CDR3 reads CASSKGGNTGELFF. CDR3 nucleotide sequence: TGTGCCAGTAGCAAGGGGGGAAACACCGGGGAGCTGTTTTTT.

Only one count was recorded for this clone. V and J are TRBV2 and TRBJ2-5; possibly TRBD1 for D (6 bases). The CDR3 extends over 14 amino acids. Germline CDR1 and CDR2: SNHLY and FYNNEI. V was pared by 5 bases and J by 5 bases, with 15 bases between. CDR3 loop: CASSLPRGSETQYF. The DNA of the CDR3 is TGTGCCAGCAGTCTACCCAGGGGATCCGAGACCCAGTACTTC.

The chain carries TRBV25-1 and TRBJ2-1; TRBD2 matches 12 bases. The CDR3 is 15 amino acids. The J segment lost 8 bases and the V segment lost 4 bases, leaving 6 bases of the junction unmatched. The germline CDR1 and CDR2 sequences are MGHDK and SYGVNS. CDR3 sequence: CASSATSGSSYEQFF. The CDR3 DNA sequence: TGTGCCAGCAGTGCGACTAGCGGGAGTTCTTATGAGCAGTTCTTC.

The rearrangement uses TRBV7-9 and TRBJ1-1; no clear D. Germline assignment: CDR1 SEHNR and CDR2 FQNEAQ (reference sequence). V lost 2 bases to trimming and J lost 0 bases, with 7 bases between them. CDR3 length: 14 residues. CDR3: CASSLSSVNTEAFF. The CDR3, as DNA: TGTGCCAGCAGCTTATCGTCGGTGAACACTGAAGCTTTCTTT.

The chain joins TRBV28 to TRBJ2-7, with D perhaps TRBD2 (6 bases). V shed 1 base and J shed 6 bases, with 13 bases lying between them. The germline V gene has CDR1 MDHEN and CDR2 SYDVKM. CDR3 length: 14 amino acids. The CDR3, as DNA: TGTGCCAGCAGTTTATCCGAGGAGGGGCCCGAGCAGTACTTC. Amino acids: CASSLSEEGPEQYF.

CDR3 sequence reads: CASSIAGTADQPQHF. The DNA for the CDR3 is TGTGCCAGTAGTATAGCTGGGACAGCCGATCAGCCCCAGCATTTT. The chain uses TRBV19 and TRBJ1-5; the match to TRBD1 covers 7 bases. V lost 1 base, J lost 5 bases, and 5 bases stayed unmatched. The germline CDR1 and CDR2 sequences are LNHDA and SQIVND (reference sequence). The CDR3 loop spans 15 amino acids.

This chain connects TRBV25-1 to TRBJ2-7; a possible D gene is TRBD2 (5 bases). Trimming shortened V by 4 bases and J by 1 base, and 14 bases separated the two germline ends. The CDR3 contains 15 residues. CDR1 and CDR2 (germline): MGHDK, SYGVNS. The CDR3 DNA follows: TGTGCCAGCAGTGCGTCACCGGGATTGTCCTACGAGCAGTACTTC. Protein sequence: CASSASPGLSYEQYF.

The J gene is TRBJ1-5, the V gene TRBV10-3, with TRBD1 as a possible D gene (6 bases). Germline CDR1 ENHRY, CDR2 SYGVKD. Trimming shortened V by 3 bases and J by 1 base, and 7 bases separated the two germline ends. The CDR3 runs to 14 residues. This CDR3 is CAISEGGSNQPQHF. The CDR3 DNA reads TGTGCCATCAGTGAAGGGGGGAGCAATCAGCCCCAGCATTTT.

The chain uses TRBV6-5 and TRBJ2-7, with TRBD1 matching over 7 bases. Looked up from germline, CDR1 is MNHEY and CDR2 is SVGAGI. CDR3 length equals 15 residues. J lost 6 bases, V lost 4 bases, and 12 bases had no gene match. The CDR3 DNA reads TGTGCCAGCAGTTTGGAAGGGGGCTTATCGTCCGAGCAGTACTTC. Protein sequence: CASSLEGGLSSEQYF.

Comments on this clone: Other DNA variants within this sample encode the same CDR3. The V call is TRBV19, the J call TRBJ2-7; D not resolved. The germline V gene has CDR1 LNHDA and CDR2 SQIVND (reference sequence). V dropped 3 bases and J dropped 1 base, with 10 bases sitting between them. This CDR3 is 14 amino acids long. Here the CDR3 DNA reads TGTGCCAGTAGTATCGGTGGCAGTTCCTACGAGCAGTACTTC. Its translation is CASSIGGSSYEQYF.

The V call is TRBV6-1, the J call TRBJ2-7; 9 bases agree with TRBD1. Germline loops: CDR1 MNHNS, CDR2 SASEGT. Losses at the gene ends were 4 bases for V and 5 bases for J; bases not matched to a gene: 6. The CDR3 covers 14 residues. CDR3 amino acids: CASSAWGTGNEQYF. CDR3 DNA: TGTGCCAGCAGTGCGTGGGGGACAGGGAACGAGCAGTACTTC.